Listed below are T cell receptor beta chains from one sample, sequenced in a study of T cell changes during pregnancy in multiple sclerosis. The protocol was immunoSEQ multiplex PCR, while the TCRdb copy is restricted to in-frame clones and leaves out a portion. The table lists tens of thousands of clones, 89% of them singletons, with 6.9% in the top ten. The sequencing here drew on CD8+ T cells from peripheral blood mononuclear cells, taken in the second trimester of pregnancy. Receptors originate from a female donor with multiple sclerosis, enrolled in a pregnancy study. Each CDR3 is given with its conserved first and last residue. A D gene is named only where the DNA matches it firmly. Rows give clone size only sometimes, using once, few, many, or a class for an expanded clone.

V	D	length	J	size	CDR3	DNA
TRBV5-1	TRBD2	17	TRBJ2-1	.	CASSPGASGGALYEQFF	TGCGCCAGCAGCCCGGGCGCTAGCGGGGGGGCCTTATATGAGCAGTTCTTC
TRBV6-5	.	15	TRBJ2-7	.	CASSYSWQGQDEQYF	TGTGCCAGCAGTTACTCTTGGCAGGGTCAGGACGAGCAGTACTTC
TRBV27	.	13	TRBJ2-7	few	CASKRDNSYEQYF	TGTGCCAGCAAGAGGGACAACTCCTACGAGCAGTACTTC
TRBV4-3	TRBD1	18	TRBJ2-6	.	CASSAGTGVFSGANVLTF	TGCGCCAGCAGCGCCGGGACAGGAGTTTTCTCTGGGGCCAACGTCCTGACTTTC
TRBV27	.	13	TRBJ1-2	.	CASSLSGGYGYTF	TGTGCCAGCAGTTTATCGGGGGGCTATGGCTACACCTTC
TRBV6-1	.	15	TRBJ2-1	.	CASSETGEAYNEQFF	TGTGCCAGCAGTGAAACAGGGGAGGCCTACAATGAGCAGTTCTTC
TRBV14	.	14	TRBJ2-1	.	CASSQGRGVNEQFF	TGTGCCAGCAGCCAAGGAAGGGGTGTTAATGAGCAGTTCTTC
TRBV6-1	.	13	TRBJ1-4	.	CASSGGGLPELFF	TGTGCCAGCAGTGGGGGGGGACTTCCGGAACTGTTTTTT
TRBV15	.	16	TRBJ1-5	.	CATSSELDSGNQPQHF	TGTGCCACCAGCAGCGAACTCGACAGTGGTAATCAGCCCCAGCATTTT
TRBV2	.	15	TRBJ2-7	.	CASSESAGLMNEQYF	TGTGCCAGCAGTGAGTCCGCGGGCCTAATGAACGAGCAGTACTTC
TRBV5-6	.	14	TRBJ1-4	.	CASSSYATNEKLFF	TGTGCCAGCAGCTCTTATGCAACTAATGAAAAACTGTTTTTT
TRBV27	TRBD1	16	TRBJ2-2	.	CASSTGQGAPPGELFF	TGTGCCAGCAGTACCGGACAGGGGGCGCCCCCCGGGGAGCTGTTTTTT
TRBV11-1	.	15	TRBJ2-3	.	CASSWAGQSTDTQYF	TGTGCCAGCAGTTGGGCCGGACAGAGCACAGATACGCAGTATTTT
TRBV2	.	15	TRBJ2-5	.	CASSNFGGLEETQYF	TGTGCCAGCAGCAATTTTGGGGGGTTGGAAGAGACCCAGTACTTC
TRBV6-1	TRBD2	15	TRBJ2-3	once	CASRGLAGGTDTQYF	TGTGCCAGCAGAGGACTAGCGGGAGGGACAGATACGCAGTATTTT
TRBV11-1	TRBD1	13	TRBJ2-7	.	CASSQGGSYEQYF	TGTGCCAGCAGCCAAGGGGGCAGCTACGAGCAGTACTTC